The 22 T cell receptor beta chains listed next were all sequenced from one sample in a study of identical twins. MiXCR, applied by TCRdb to the 5' RACE reads, yields one record per CDR3 protein. The table records some 500,000 distinct CDR3 sequences, more than 13% of them present only once. These same records also appear under a second study, on yellow fever vaccine responses in identical twins.

The sample comprised CD4+ T cells sorted from blood. All receptors come from a woman aged 18-35 years in good health.

V is TRBV18 and J is TRBJ2-5; 8 bases are shared with TRBD2. V dropped 4 bases and J dropped 1; count of bases not matched to a gene: 2. CDR1 KGHSH and CDR2 LQKENI come from the germline V gene. There are 14 residues in the CDR3. The CDR3 DNA reads as TGTGCCAGCTCACGGACTAGCTCCCAAGAGACCCAGTACTTC. Translated, it gives CASSRTSSQETQYF.

This clonotype was found a few times. The rearrangement joins TRBV11-2 to TRBJ2-3; D call uncertain. V shed 3 bases and J shed 8 bases, with 9 bases lying between them. Germline V gene sequence: CDR1 SGHAT, CDR2 FQNNGV. The CDR3 is made up of 12 amino acids. The CDR3 loop reads CASSFGVGTQYF. The CDR3 nucleotides read TGTGCCAGCAGCTTCGGTGTCGGTACGCAGTATTTT.

In its sample, this clonotype was seen many times. This sequence joins TRBV12-3 or TRBV12-4 and TRBJ2-5; D is possibly TRBD1 or TRBD2 (5 bases each). V was trimmed by 7 bases and J by 1 base, leaving 10 bases between them. This CDR3 comprises 13 residues. CDR3 amino acids: CASTPGPQETQYF. DNA of the CDR3: TGTGCCAGCACCCCGGGACCCCAAGAGACCCAGTACTTC.

This clonotype was observed a few times. The V and J genes are TRBV14 and TRBJ2-1; D possibly corresponds to TRBD1 (5 bases). Germline lookup yields CDR1 SGHDN and CDR2 FVKESK. The CDR3 length is 13 residues. Trimming stripped 4 bases from V and 9 bases from J, with 13 bases between. The CDR3 spells CASSPKQGGEQFF. The CDR3 region has the DNA TGTGCCAGCAGCCCTAAGCAGGGCGGTGAGCAGTTCTTC. Full variable domain (missing parts from reference TRBV14 and TRBJ2-1): EAGVTQFPSHSVIEKGQTVTLRCDPISGHDNLYWYRRVMGKEIKFLLHFVKESKQDESGMPNNRFLAERTGGTYSTLKVQPAELEDSGVYFCASSPKQGGEQFFGPGTRLTVL.

The rearrangement uses TRBV6-1 and TRBJ2-7, with 8 bases identical to TRBD1. Germline trimming cut 6 bases from V and 3 bases from J; bases unmatched to any gene: 10. There are 15 residues in the CDR3. Germline CDR1 is MNHNS and CDR2 is SASEGT. DNA for the CDR3: TGTGCCAGCAGGGAGGGACAGGCGAAATACTACGAGCAGTACTTC. This translates into CASREGQAKYYEQYF.

This chain joins TRBV7-3 and TRBJ2-1, with 7 bases lining up with TRBD1. Trimming took 5 bases from V and 3 from J; bases not matched to a gene: 13. In germline, CDR1 is SGHTA, CDR2 FQGTGA. The CDR3 is made up of 17 amino acids. The CDR3 sequence: CASSPTPGTEHYNEQFF. The CDR3 bases are TGTGCCAGCAGCCCTACCCCCGGGACAGAACACTACAATGAGCAGTTCTTC. The full variable domain, rest sourced from reference TRBV7-3 and TRBJ2-1, is GAGVSQTPSNKVTEKGKYVELRCDPISGHTALYWYRQSLGQGPEFLIYFQGTGAADDSGLPNDRFFAVRPEGSVSTLKIQRTERGDSAVYLCASSPTPGTEHYNEQFFGPGTRLTVL.

This chain links TRBV27 with TRBJ2-7; D is unresolved. Germline V gene sequence: CDR1 MNHEY, CDR2 SMNVEV (reference sequence). The CDR3 has 13 amino acids. Trimming shortened V by 2 bases and J by 7 bases, and 12 bases separated the two germline ends. The CDR3 region has the DNA TGTGCCAGCAGTTTAGGAAATGCCCCAGAGCAGTACTTC. This sequence encodes CASSLGNAPEQYF.

The rearrangement joins TRBV12-3 or TRBV12-4 to TRBJ2-7, with 9 bases identical to TRBD1. J gave up 4 bases and V 2 bases, and 6 bases lay outside the gene matches. This CDR3 has 15 amino acids. The CDR3 sequence: CASSLKGQGRYEQYF. The CDR3 coding sequence is TGTGCCAGCAGTTTAAAGGGACAGGGACGTTACGAGCAGTACTTC.

The chain employs TRBV7-2 and TRBJ2-2; 10 bases agree with TRBD2. V gave up 10 bases and J gave up 5 bases; unmatched junction bases: 13. The CDR3 is 16 residues long. Per germline, CDR1 SGHTA and CDR2 FQGNSA. This CDR3 is CATPPAGGPGTGELFF. CDR3 DNA sequence: TGTGCCACCCCCCCAGCGGGGGGGCCGGGAACCGGGGAGCTGTTTTTT.

The V gene is TRBV12-3 or TRBV12-4, the J gene TRBJ2-3, with 8 nucleotides matching TRBD2. The CDR3 totals 15 residues. V dropped 3 bases and J dropped 4; count of bases not matched to a gene: 6. The CDR3 here is CASSFSGGRSDTQYF. The CDR3 DNA follows: TGTGCCAGCAGTTTTTCGGGAGGGCGCTCAGATACGCAGTATTTT.

The chain couples TRBV7-2 to TRBJ2-3; D is undetermined. The CDR3 loop spans 13 amino acids. Trimming took 5 bases from V and 13 from J, leaving 19 bases between them. Per the germline V gene, CDR1 is SGHTA and CDR2 is FQGNSA. CDR3 region: CASSPRVEAHEYF. Written as DNA, the CDR3 is TGTGCCAGCAGCCCCCGTGTAGAGGCCCATGAGTATTTT.

This clonotype was seen only a few times. The chain links TRBV24-1 to TRBJ2-3, with 7 bases identical to TRBD2. Germline V gene lookup returns CDR1 KGHDR and CDR2 SFDVKD. Unmatched junction bases numbered 10, after V lost 3 bases and J lost 5 bases. This CDR3 region has 16 residues. The CDR3 DNA reads TGTGCCACCAGTGATGACCTAGCGGTCCCTTTAGATACGCAGTATTTT. This sequence encodes CATSDDLAVPLDTQYF.

A few counts support this clonotype. J is TRBJ1-2 and V is TRBV5-6; D not resolved. Germline lookup yields CDR1 SGHDT and CDR2 YYEEEE. The V and J ends lost 6 bases and 9 bases respectively, with 18 bases between them. The CDR3 has 13 residues. CDR3 nucleotide sequence: TGTGCCAGCACTGTTTGGGGTGTAGGAAGCTACACCTTC. This translates into CASTVWGVGSYTF.

This clonotype was seen a few times. The V call is TRBV20-1, the J call TRBJ2-2; the D is unclear. The CDR3 spans 14 residues. V lost 0 bases, J lost 1 base, and 6 bases lay in between. Per germline, CDR1 DFQATT and CDR2 SNEGSKA (reference sequence). In DNA form, the CDR3 reads TGCAGTGCTAGAGATCAATTGAACACCGGGGAGCTGTTTTTT. This sequence encodes CSARDQLNTGELFF.

The J gene is TRBJ2-3, the V gene TRBV2; no reliable D call. Germline CDR1 and CDR2: SNHLY and FYNNEI. V was trimmed by 8 bases and J by 0 bases, leaving 12 bases between them. The CDR3 is 14 residues long. CDR3 DNA: TGTGCCAGCGGCCTGACCACTAGCACAGATACGCAGTATTTT. Protein: CASGLTTSTDTQYF. The whole variable domain, filled in from reference TRBV2 and TRBJ2-3, reads EPEVTQTPSHQVTQMGQEVILRCVPISNHLYFYWYRQILGQKVEFLVSFYNNEISEKSEIFDDQFSVERPDGSNFTLKIRSTKLEDSAMYFCASGLTTSTDTQYFGPGTRLTVL.

This clonotype has a handful of counts. This chain links TRBV3-1 with TRBJ2-7; 7 positions match TRBD2. Unmatched junction bases numbered 7, after V lost 4 bases and J lost 1 base. The germline V gene encodes CDR1 LGHDT and CDR2 YNNKEL (reference sequence). This CDR3 has 15 amino acids. The CDR3 sequence is CASSPSWGGSYEQYF. The CDR3 nucleotides are TGTGCCAGCAGCCCTTCTTGGGGGGGTTCCTACGAGCAGTACTTC.

This clonotype showed up just a few times. V gene TRBV2 combines with J gene TRBJ2-2; 11 bases agree with TRBD2. The CDR3 spans 17 residues. The germline CDR1 and CDR2 sequences are SNHLY and FYNNEI. With V trimmed by 8 bases and J by 2 bases, 10 bases remained unmatched. The chain's CDR3 is CASRPPGLAVNTGELFF. The CDR3 nucleotides read TGTGCCAGCCGCCCCCCGGGACTAGCGGTTAACACCGGGGAGCTGTTTTTT.

This clonotype appeared a few times. The genes are TRBV7-2 and TRBJ1-5; D gene uncertain. The CDR3 covers 14 residues. Trimming pared 5 bases from V and 0 bases from J, leaving 8 bases between. Germline CDR1 SGHTA, CDR2 FQGNSA. The CDR3 is CASSREISNQPQHF. Written as DNA, the CDR3 is TGTGCCAGCAGCCGTGAAATTAGCAATCAGCCCCAGCATTTT.

This clonotype was recorded many times. This chain connects TRBV5-1 to TRBJ2-2; TRBD2 agrees at 8 bases. Germline V gene data show CDR1 as SGHRS and CDR2 as YFSETQ. The trim removed 4 bases at V and 2 bases at J, leaving 7 bases unmatched. This CDR3 is built from 16 residues. In nucleotides, the CDR3 is TGCGCCAGCAGCCCCACCGGGGGGGGCAACACCGGGGAGCTGTTTTTT. This gives the protein CASSPTGGGNTGELFF.

Only a few counts were recorded for this clonotype. The chain uses TRBV9 and TRBJ2-4, with D unresolved. The CDR3 covers 13 residues. Germline lookup yields CDR1 SGDLS and CDR2 YYNGEE. V shed 4 bases and J shed 3 bases, with 8 bases lying between them. The CDR3, as DNA: TGTGCCAGCAGCTTCTCGGACAAAAACATTCAGTACTTC. Protein sequence: CASSFSDKNIQYF.

The chain has TRBV5-4 and TRBJ2-3, with a possible D match to TRBD1 (6 bases). Trimming cost V 3 bases and J 4 bases, with 18 bases left between them. Germline loops: CDR1 SGHNT, CDR2 YYREEE (reference sequence). The CDR3 contains 16 residues. DNA of the CDR3: TGTGCCAGCAGCTGGTCCGGGACACGAGGGGCAGATACGCAGTATTTT. The encoded protein is CASSWSGTRGADTQYF.

The chain employs TRBV28 and TRBJ2-5; D gene unclear. The V end lost 6 bases, the J end lost 2 bases, and 16 bases lay between the germline ends. CDR3 length: 15 residues. Germline loops: CDR1 MDHEN, CDR2 SYDVKM. The CDR3 sequence is CASRQPPPLQETQYF. CDR3 bases: TGTGCCAGCAGGCAACCCCCTCCCCTTCAAGAGACCCAGTACTTC.